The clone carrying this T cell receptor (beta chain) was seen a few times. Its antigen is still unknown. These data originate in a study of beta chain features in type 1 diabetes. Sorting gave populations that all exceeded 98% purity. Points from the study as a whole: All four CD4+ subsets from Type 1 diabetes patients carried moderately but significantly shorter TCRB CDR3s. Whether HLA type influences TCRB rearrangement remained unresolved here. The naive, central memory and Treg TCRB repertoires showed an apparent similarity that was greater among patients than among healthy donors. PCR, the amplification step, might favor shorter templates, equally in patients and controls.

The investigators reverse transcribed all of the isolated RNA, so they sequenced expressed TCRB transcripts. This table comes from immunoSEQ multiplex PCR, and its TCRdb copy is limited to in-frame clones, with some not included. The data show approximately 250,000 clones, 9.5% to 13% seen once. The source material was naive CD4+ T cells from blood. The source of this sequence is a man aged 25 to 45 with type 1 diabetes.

The CDR3 nucleotides read TGCGCCAGCAGCTTGGCTGGACAGGGGGCATCGGGCTACACCTTC. It specifies CASSLAGQGASGYTF. The chain couples TRBV5-1 to TRBJ1-2, with TRBD1 identical over 11 bases. Germline lookup yields CDR1 SGHRS and CDR2 YFSETQ. V was clipped by 0 bases and J by 8 bases; unmatched bases: 6. The CDR3 has 15 residues.